A single T cell receptor (beta chain) is shown here with its context. The antigen is not known. These data belong to a study of cytomegalovirus exposure and HLA in healthy donors. General study points: Reports indicated that the classifier achieved high specificity and sensitivity in diagnosing cytomegalovirus status. Rare sequences made up most TCRs, while some public TCRs were found in many donors. Analysis was carried out at a later point, and it linked a missense DCLRE1C variant to TCR beta V- and J-gene trimming.

Per the germline V gene, CDR1 is GTSNPN and CDR2 is SVGIG (reference sequence). This CDR3 contains 13 residues. Trimming removed 5 bases from V and 7 bases from J, with 15 bases in between. PCR involved 60 Vbeta and 13 Jbeta primers. TCRdb's copy holds only in-frame clones and misses some; the assay was immunoSEQ multiplex PCR. The top ten clones hold over 5% of a sample with around 100,000 clones, around 82% of them seen once. This clonotype was obtained from a man aged 40-49 years in good health and CMV-seropositive. The genes are TRBV30 and TRBJ1-3; the D gene is possibly TRBD1 (5 bases). Input material: PBMCs. The CDR3 bases are TGTGCCTGGGCCAGGGCCGTGGGGAACACCATATATTTT. Translated, it gives CAWARAVGNTIYF.